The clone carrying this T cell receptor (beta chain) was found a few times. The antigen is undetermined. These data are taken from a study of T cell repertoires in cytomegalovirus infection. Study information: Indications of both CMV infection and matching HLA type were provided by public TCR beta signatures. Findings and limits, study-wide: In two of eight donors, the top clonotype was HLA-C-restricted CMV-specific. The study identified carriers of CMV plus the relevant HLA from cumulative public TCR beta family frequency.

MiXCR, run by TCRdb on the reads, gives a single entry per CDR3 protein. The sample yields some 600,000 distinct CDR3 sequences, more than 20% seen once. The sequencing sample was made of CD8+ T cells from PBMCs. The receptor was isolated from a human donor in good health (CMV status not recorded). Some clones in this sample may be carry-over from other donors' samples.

CDR3 sequence: CATSTDRAHYGYTF. Here the CDR3 DNA reads TGTGCCACCAGCACGGACAGGGCCCACTATGGCTACACCTTC. The chain links TRBV15 to TRBJ1-2, with 8 positions matching TRBD1. The ends lost 4 bases at V and 3 bases at J; junction bases unmatched: 4. The CDR3 spans 14 residues. Looked up from germline, CDR1 is LNHNV and CDR2 is YYDKDF (reference sequence).